This T cell receptor beta chain was obtained from a study of T cells after yellow fever vaccination. Each CDR3 protein gets one entry after TCRdb re-called the 5' RACE reads with MiXCR. Of more than 350,000 distinct CDR3 sequences listed, 11% are singletons. This clonotype has a handful of counts. The germline gives CDR1 KGHSH, CDR2 LQKENI. The CDR3 extends over 15 amino acids. Trimming shortened V by 1 base and J by 2 bases, and 11 bases separated the two germline ends. The receptor comes from a man between 18 and 29 years old who received the YFV17D yellow fever vaccine. V is TRBV18 and J is TRBJ2-5; D may be TRBD2 (7 bases). The source material was PBMCs, sampled on the day of the first yellow fever vaccination. CDR3 loop: CASSPRGGGQETQYF. DNA for the CDR3: TGTGCCAGCTCACCACGAGGGGGGGGACAAGAGACCCAGTACTTC.